The 10 T cell receptor beta chains listed next were all sequenced from one sample in a study of shared clonotypes between healthy human individuals. Here immunoSEQ multiplex PCR was the method, and the copy in TCRdb shows in-frame clones only, minus some. The profile covers over 150,000 clones, with 66% appearing a single time and about 9.4% taken by the ten largest. The sequencing input was memory CD4+ T cells sorted from blood. Subset reported: CD45RA-negative fraction. These receptors all come from a young man in good health.

The chain uses TRBV18 and TRBJ2-4; no firm D call. From germline, CDR1 is KGHSH and CDR2 LQKENI. The CDR3 extends over 12 amino acids. Trimming cost V 3 bases and J 10 bases, with 10 bases left between them. CDR3 nucleotides: TGTGCCAGCTCACCTTCATCCGGGATTCAGTACTTC. This gives the protein CASSPSSGIQYF.

This clone was counted between two and nine times. The rearrangement links TRBV27 to TRBJ2-7; a possible D gene is TRBD2 (5 bases). The CDR3 runs to 15 residues. Looked up from germline, CDR1 is MNHEY and CDR2 is SMNVEV (reference sequence). Trimming pared 0 bases from V and 3 bases from J, leaving 12 bases between. The CDR3 here is CASSLSGLVRYEQYF. The DNA of the CDR3 is TGTGCCAGCAGTTTATCTGGACTGGTTCGCTACGAGCAGTACTTC.

The chain uses TRBV5-1 and TRBJ1-1; TRBD1 aligns across 9 bases. Germline V gene lookup returns CDR1 SGHRS and CDR2 YFSETQ. Trimming at V came to 4 bases and at J to 0 bases, leaving 13 bases not matched to a gene. The CDR3 spans 18 residues. CDR3 nucleotides: TGCGCCAGCAGCAACGCCGGGACAGGGCGAATCCTGAACACTGAAGCTTTCTTT. Protein: CASSNAGTGRILNTEAFF.

The chain has TRBV7-8 and TRBJ2-5; 12 bases are shared with TRBD2. Germline CDR1 reads SGHVS; CDR2 reads FQNEAQ. The CDR3 is 16 residues long. V gave up 3 bases and J gave up 5 bases; unmatched junction bases: 7. The chain's CDR3 is CASSFFPGLAGETQYF. As DNA, the CDR3 is TGTGCCAGCAGCTTCTTCCCGGGACTAGCGGGTGAGACCCAGTACTTC.

This sequence joins TRBV7-9 and TRBJ2-1, with D hard to call. The V and J ends lost 5 bases and 8 bases respectively, with 10 bases between them. The CDR3 spans 12 residues. Germline CDR1 is SEHNR and CDR2 is FQNEAQ (reference sequence). DNA for the CDR3: TGTGCCAGCAGCCCCGACTGGGATGAGCAGTTCTTC. Protein product: CASSPDWDEQFF.

The V gene is TRBV15, the J gene TRBJ2-7; TRBD1 matches at 7 bases. The J segment lost 3 bases and the V segment lost 0 bases, leaving 2 bases of the junction unmatched. CDR1 and CDR2 from the germline V gene are LNHNV and YYDKDF (reference sequence). The CDR3 has 14 residues. As DNA, the CDR3 is TGTGCCACCAGCAGAGAAGGGGGCGGCTACGAGCAGTACTTC. Residues: CATSREGGGYEQYF.

This rearrangement joins TRBV7-9 to TRBJ1-2, with a weak D call TRBD1 (6 bases). Germline assignment: CDR1 SEHNR and CDR2 FQNEAQ (reference sequence). The CDR3 loop spans 12 amino acids. The V and J ends lost 3 bases and 8 bases respectively, with 10 bases between them. The chain's CDR3 is CASSLHGGGYTF. CDR3 nucleotide sequence: TGTGCCAGCAGCTTGCATGGGGGCGGCTACACCTTC.

The chain uses TRBV5-4 and TRBJ2-1; D is possibly TRBD2 (6 bases). Germline assignment: CDR1 SGHNT and CDR2 YYREEE (reference sequence). There are 15 residues in the CDR3. V was trimmed by 2 bases and J by 5 bases, leaving 14 bases between them. The CDR3 here is CASSLGDSINNEQFF. The CDR3 DNA reads as TGTGCCAGCAGCTTAGGGGACTCTATAAACAATGAGCAGTTCTTC.

V and J are TRBV10-3 and TRBJ2-3; the match to TRBD2 covers 10 bases. The germline V gene has CDR1 ENHRY and CDR2 SYGVKD. This CDR3 has 15 amino acids. V trimming: 5 bases; J trimming: 3 bases; junction bases outside the gene matches: 5. As DNA, the CDR3 is TGTGCCATCAGTTGGGCTAGCGGGAGTACAGATACGCAGTATTTT. Protein sequence: CAISWASGSTDTQYF.

The chain has TRBV4-3 and TRBJ1-1; the match to TRBD1 covers 7 bases. The V gene end was trimmed by 4 bases and the J gene end by 4 bases; junction bases not matched to a gene: 9. Germline CDR1 and CDR2: LGHNA and YSLEER. The CDR3 contains 15 residues. This CDR3 reads CASSPHQGVPTEAFF. In DNA, the CDR3 is TGCGCCAGCAGCCCCCACCAGGGGGTTCCCACTGAAGCTTTCTTT.